The table lists the clone carrying this TCR beta chain with a few counts. Original analysis: The assay estimated nucleated cells by amplifying reference gene primers. TCRdb's table, derived via immunoSEQ multiplex PCR, lists solely in-frame clones and lacks some. That table supplies the V and J calls and clone size; D and trimming were determined from the DNA. The sample lists fewer than 500,000 clones, 81% seen once, with more than 1% in the top ten. This entry is derived from a study of blood T cell repertoires in COVID-19. Study as a whole: The study drew acute and convalescent COVID-19 samples from the United States, Italy and Spain. PBMCs, B-cell-depleted T cells, or T cells were the source of the cDNA or gDNA that made up the material.

The CDR3 length is 14 residues. The germline V gene has CDR1 SGHRS and CDR2 YFSETQ. Trimming stripped 0 bases from V and 5 bases from J, with 11 bases between. The specimen sequenced was peripheral blood. The chain joins TRBV5-1 to TRBJ2-5; D is perhaps TRBD1 (6 bases). This clonotype originated in a human donor with acute or convalescent COVID-19. The donor label of this sample is uncertain. CDR3 amino acids: CASSLGPRGETQYF. CDR3 sequence (DNA): TGCGCCAGCAGCTTGGGTCCCAGGGGTGAGACCCAGTACTTC.